The 29 T cell receptor beta chains below were found in one sample sequenced in a study of identical twins. TCRdb passed the 5' RACE reads through MiXCR, listing each CDR3 protein once. The sample shows about 690,000 distinct CDR3 sequences, 6% to 6.5% of them seen only once. The sample was naive T cells sorted from blood. These receptors came from a young man in good health.

This clonotype has a count of ten or more. The V gene is TRBV27, the J gene TRBJ2-1, with D unresolved. The V end lost 5 bases, the J end lost 9 bases, and 14 bases lay between the germline ends. There are 13 residues in the CDR3. Germline-derived CDR1 and CDR2 are MNHEY and SMNVEV (reference sequence). The CDR3 nucleotides are TGTGCCAGCAGTCTGCAGAGGTACGGTGAGCAGTTCTTC. It translates to CASSLQRYGEQFF.

The genes are TRBV3-1 and TRBJ2-2, with 7 bases aligning to TRBD1. The V gene's germline CDR1 is LGHDT and CDR2 YNNKEL (reference sequence). With 0 bases clipped from V and 7 bases from J, the junction kept 8 bases outside the gene matches. The CDR3 covers 16 residues. This chain's CDR3 is CASSQDLGQGDGELFF. The CDR3 DNA reads TGTGCCAGCAGCCAAGATCTTGGGCAGGGGGACGGGGAGCTGTTTTTT.

This clonotype was observed a handful of times. This chain uses TRBV7-8 with TRBJ2-7; TRBD2 matches at 11 bases. Germline assignment: CDR1 SGHVS and CDR2 FQNEAQ. V dropped 0 bases and J dropped 3; count of bases not matched to a gene: 4. The CDR3 consists of 16 residues. The CDR3 DNA is TGTGCCAGCAGCTTAGCTAAGACTAGCGGGAACTACGAGCAGTACTTC. Its protein is CASSLAKTSGNYEQYF.

Remarks on this clonotype: One base away lies a much larger clone, so this may be a sequencing read error. The chain combines TRBV27 with TRBJ1-5; D is unresolved. Germline V gene sequence: CDR1 MNHEY, CDR2 SMNVEV (reference sequence). The CDR3 has 14 residues. CDR3 amino acids: CVSSLSSRYQPQHF. The CDR3 coding sequence is TGTGTCAGCAGTTTATCTTCGCGCTATCAGCCCCAGCATTTT.

This clonotype was recorded a few times. The CDR3 nucleotides read TGTGCCAGCCGGCCGCTAGCGGGAGCCCCAGATACGCAGTATTTT. Translated, it gives CASRPLAGAPDTQYF. The J gene is TRBJ2-3, the V gene TRBV14; TRBD2 agrees at 10 bases. The CDR3 has 15 amino acids. J was trimmed by 4 bases and V by 8 bases; bases with no gene match: 9. Germline V lookup: CDR1 SGHDN, CDR2 FVKESK.

This clonotype was counted between two and nine times. One end of the junction varies from germline; a read error may be responsible. V usage is TRBV6-5 and J usage is TRBJ2-6; the D gene is possibly TRBD2 (6 bases). This CDR3 comprises 13 residues. Germline V gene sequence: CDR1 MNHEY, CDR2 SVGAGI. The CDR3 coding sequence is TGTGCCAGCAGTTACTCCAGGGAGGTCCCTTGGGCTTTC. Encoded protein: CASSYSREVPWAF.

The rearrangement uses TRBV7-3 and TRBJ2-5, with 7 bases matching TRBD1. The CDR3 runs to 15 residues. CDR1 SGHTA and CDR2 FQGTGA come from the germline V gene. Losses at the gene ends were 5 bases for V and 1 base for J; bases not matched to a gene: 7. CDR3 protein: CASSLVRDSQETQYF. CDR3 sequence (DNA): TGTGCCAGCAGCCTAGTCCGGGACAGCCAAGAGACCCAGTACTTC.

This clonotype was detected only a few times. The J gene is TRBJ1-1, the V gene TRBV7-2; tentatively, D is TRBD1 (5 bases). The germline V gene encodes CDR1 SGHTA and CDR2 FQGNSA. The CDR3 is 12 residues long. Trimming removed 1 base from V and 11 bases from J, with 11 bases in between. This CDR3 reads CASSLVGGKAFF. In DNA form, the CDR3 reads TGTGCCAGCAGCTTAGTCGGGGGAAAGGCTTTCTTT.

This clonotype came up many times. The chain employs TRBV5-1 and TRBJ2-7; D is uncertain. The CDR3 extends over 14 amino acids. V was cut by 2 bases and J by 3 bases, with 12 bases left in between. The V gene's germline CDR1 is SGHRS and CDR2 YFSETQ. This CDR3 is CASSFEGTVYEQYF. The CDR3 DNA follows: TGCGCCAGCAGCTTTGAAGGTACGGTCTACGAGCAGTACTTC.

The chain links TRBV6-1 to TRBJ1-3; D not resolved. The germline gives CDR1 MNHNS, CDR2 SASEGT. The CDR3 is made up of 17 amino acids. V was clipped by 2 bases and J by 0 bases, with 14 bases between them. The CDR3 region is CASSETIFWSSGNTIYF. CDR3 bases: TGTGCCAGCAGTGAAACCATCTTCTGGAGCTCTGGAAACACCATATATTTT.

There are many counts of this clonotype. The chain recombines TRBV27 with TRBJ1-5; perhaps TRBD1 as D (5 bases). Trimming cost V 3 bases and J 7 bases, with 13 bases left between them. From germline, CDR1 is MNHEY and CDR2 SMNVEV (reference sequence). The CDR3 extends over 14 amino acids. CDR3 bases: TGTGCCAGCAGTTTGAGGGCAGGGACCCAGCCCCAGCATTTT. As protein: CASSLRAGTQPQHF.

This clonotype was observed a few times. V gene TRBV10-3 combines with J gene TRBJ2-2, with 7 bases identical to TRBD2. The ends lost 6 bases at V and 1 base at J; junction bases unmatched: 2. This CDR3 is 14 amino acids long. Germline V gene lookup returns CDR1 ENHRY and CDR2 SYGVKD. In DNA form, the CDR3 reads TGTGCCATCAGCCGCGGGGGGAACACCGGGGAGCTGTTTTTT. It translates to CAISRGGNTGELFF.

This clonotype was counted at least ten times. V is TRBV6-5 and J is TRBJ2-2, with a weak D call TRBD2 (6 bases). There are 12 residues in the CDR3. Germline loops: CDR1 MNHEY, CDR2 SVGAGI. V lost 8 bases and J 7 bases, leaving 11 bases between the germline ends. The CDR3 DNA is TGTGCCAGCCGGGGGTCCAGCGGGGAGCTGTTTTTT. Its translation: CASRGSSGELFF.

There are a few counts of this clonotype. V usage is TRBV9 and J usage is TRBJ2-2; 8 bases match TRBD1. The CDR3 has 14 residues. Germline CDR1 SGDLS, CDR2 YYNGEE. V shed 3 bases and J 5 bases; nucleotides not matched to a gene: 3. The CDR3 region has the DNA TGTGCCAGCAGCGGTCGGACAGGGACCGGGGAGCTGTTTTTT. Its translation is CASSGRTGTGELFF.

This clonotype was recorded many times. The chain has TRBV29-1 and TRBJ2-5; tentatively, D is TRBD1 (6 bases). This CDR3 is built from 13 residues. Trimming took 3 bases from V and 2 from J, leaving 10 bases between them. Looked up from germline, CDR1 is SQVTM and CDR2 is ANQGSEA. The CDR3, as DNA: TGCAGCGTTGATTCAGGGGCACAAGAGACCCAGTACTTC. Protein product: CSVDSGAQETQYF.

This clonotype was found a few times. The CDR3 region has the DNA TGTGCCAGCAGTCTACCCGACCGAGGACAGCAAAACATTCAGTACTTC. This translates into CASSLPDRGQQNIQYF. The chain has TRBV28 and TRBJ2-4; tentatively, D is TRBD1 (6 bases). V lost 5 bases and J lost 5, with 19 bases in between. Germline assignment: CDR1 MDHEN and CDR2 SYDVKM. This CDR3 spans 16 amino acids.

This clonotype was seen a handful of times. V is TRBV6-1 and J is TRBJ2-6; weak D call: TRBD2 (6 bases). CDR3 size: 12 residues. Germline V gene data show CDR1 as MNHNS and CDR2 as SASEGT. V gave up 8 bases and J gave up 13 bases, with 15 bases separating them. CDR3 sequence reads: CASGTRSGVLTF. As DNA, the CDR3 is TGTGCCAGCGGGACTCGGTCCGGGGTCCTGACTTTC.

The chain joins TRBV27 to TRBJ2-6; unclear D gene. Germline CDR1 is MNHEY and CDR2 is SMNVEV (reference sequence). The V gene lost 7 bases and the J gene lost 0 bases, with 19 bases spanning the gap. The CDR3 contains 18 residues. As DNA, the CDR3 is TGTGCCAGCACGTACGACGTGGTAGGCCTCTCTGGGGCCAACGTCCTGACTTTC. It is translated as CASTYDVVGLSGANVLTF. Together with reference TRBV27 and TRBJ2-6, the CDR3 gives the full variable domain: EAQVTQNPRYLITVTGKKLTVTCSQNMNHEYMSWYRQDPGLGLRQIYYSMNVEVTDKGDVPEGYKVSRKEKRNFPLILESPSPNQTSLYFCASTYDVVGLSGANVLTFGAGSRLTVL.

This clonotype was recorded at least ten times. The gene calls are TRBV4-2 and TRBJ2-1; D might be TRBD2 (5 bases). The CDR3 totals 17 residues. V was trimmed by 4 bases and J by 0 bases, leaving 16 bases between them. The V gene's germline CDR1 is LGHNA and CDR2 YNFKEQ. The CDR3 loop is CASSPHGAVSSYNEQFF. The CDR3, as DNA: TGTGCCAGCAGCCCCCACGGAGCGGTCAGCTCCTACAATGAGCAGTTCTTC.

This clonotype was detected many times. The gene calls are TRBV20-1 and TRBJ1-5; 8 bases are shared with TRBD1. After removal of 3 bases from V and 7 bases from J, the junction contained 11 bases not matched to a gene. Germline CDR1 reads DFQATT; CDR2 reads SNEGSKA (reference sequence). The CDR3 is 15 amino acids. This CDR3 reads CSARQGAVSKQPQHF. DNA of the CDR3: TGCAGTGCTAGGCAGGGGGCCGTGTCAAAACAGCCCCAGCATTTT.

This clonotype has more than one count but fewer than ten. This rearrangement joins TRBV7-9 to TRBJ2-1; D tentatively reads TRBD1 or TRBD2 (5 bases each). Trimming removed 1 base from V and 6 bases from J, with 10 bases in between. The CDR3 runs to 14 residues. The germline CDR1 and CDR2 sequences are SEHNR and FQNEAQ (reference sequence). DNA for the CDR3: TGTGCCAGCAGCTTAGGTCGGGGACCCAATGAGCAGTTCTTC. It encodes CASSLGRGPNEQFF. The full variable domain, its missing parts supplied by reference TRBV7-9 and TRBJ2-1, is DTGVSQNPRHKITKRGQNVTFRCDPISEHNRLYWYRQTLGQGPEFLTYFQNEAQLEKSRLLSDRFSAERPKGSFSTLEIQRTEQGDSAMYLCASSLGRGPNEQFFGPGTRLTVL.

As for this clonotype: An end of the junction does not agree with germline; a read error may underlie this. The gene calls are TRBV12-3 or TRBV12-4 and TRBJ2-2; D possibly corresponds to TRBD1 (6 bases). The CDR3 consists of 15 residues. CDR3 residues: CASTLGARNAGELFF. DNA of the CDR3: TGTGCCAGCACCTTGGGGGCTAGGAACGCCGGGGAGCTGTTTTTT.

The chain employs TRBV12-3 or TRBV12-4 and TRBJ2-7, with TRBD1 matching over 9 bases. With V trimmed by 8 bases and J by 5 bases, 4 bases remained unmatched. The CDR3 extends over 12 amino acids. CDR3 nucleotide sequence: TGTGCCAGCGGACAGGGGTTGCACGAGCAGTACTTC. Amino acid sequence: CASGQGLHEQYF.

This clonotype has at least ten counts. This sequence joins TRBV5-5 and TRBJ1-5; possible D gene TRBD1, 5 bases. Germline V gene sequence: CDR1 SGHKS, CDR2 YYEKEE (reference sequence). The V end was cut by 4 bases, the J end by 5 bases, with 13 bases between. CDR3 length: 14 amino acids. CDR3 nucleotides: TGTGCCAGCAGCGAAACAGCCAGGGATCAGCCCCAGCATTTT. Its protein product is CASSETARDQPQHF.

The chain links TRBV6-5 to TRBJ2-3; D unclear. CDR3 length equals 16 residues. The germline V and J ends were trimmed by 0 bases and 0 bases, with 10 bases remaining between them. Germline-derived CDR1 and CDR2 are MNHEY and SVGAGI. CDR3 loop: CASSYSIGPSTDTQYF. The CDR3 DNA reads as TGTGCCAGCAGTTACTCGATCGGTCCTAGCACAGATACGCAGTATTTT.

This clonotype was seen only a few times. The rearrangement links TRBV7-2 to TRBJ2-5, with D perhaps matching TRBD1 (5 bases). Germline V CDR1 and CDR2: SGHTA, FQGNSA. This CDR3 is built from 16 residues. The V end lost 5 bases, the J end lost 2 bases, and 18 bases lay between the germline ends. CDR3 residues: CASSLSGWTAQETQYF. The DNA of the CDR3 is TGTGCCAGCAGCCTGTCAGGGTGGACGGCTCAAGAGACCCAGTACTTC.

This clonotype was detected many times. The V call is TRBV11-2, the J call TRBJ2-3; possible D gene TRBD1, 6 bases. Deletions cut 0 bases from V and 2 bases from J, with 12 bases between. The CDR3 spans 16 residues. Germline V gene sequence: CDR1 SGHAT, CDR2 FQNNGV. CDR3 in amino acids: CASSLDLNRDTDTQYF. Here the CDR3 DNA reads TGTGCCAGCAGCTTAGATCTTAACAGGGACACAGATACGCAGTATTTT.

This clonotype was seen repeatedly, ten times or more. This chain joins TRBV27 and TRBJ2-7, with D possibly being TRBD1 or TRBD2 (5 bases each). CDR3 length: 15 residues. The V gene's germline CDR1 is MNHEY and CDR2 SMNVEV (reference sequence). V dropped 3 bases and J dropped 2 bases, with 14 bases sitting between them. The CDR3 loop reads CASSLTPGPPYEQYF. CDR3 sequence (DNA): TGTGCCAGCAGTTTGACACCGGGACCGCCCTACGAGCAGTACTTC.

Ten or more counts support this clonotype. The chain uses TRBV12-3 or TRBV12-4 and TRBJ1-2; TRBD1 is a possible D gene (6 bases). The CDR3 has 14 residues. With 3 bases removed from V and 8 bases from J, the gap between germline ends came to 16 bases. The DNA of the CDR3 is TGTGCCAGCAGTTTTCGGTTTGGGGGCGGCGGCTACACCTTC. Translated: CASSFRFGGGGYTF.